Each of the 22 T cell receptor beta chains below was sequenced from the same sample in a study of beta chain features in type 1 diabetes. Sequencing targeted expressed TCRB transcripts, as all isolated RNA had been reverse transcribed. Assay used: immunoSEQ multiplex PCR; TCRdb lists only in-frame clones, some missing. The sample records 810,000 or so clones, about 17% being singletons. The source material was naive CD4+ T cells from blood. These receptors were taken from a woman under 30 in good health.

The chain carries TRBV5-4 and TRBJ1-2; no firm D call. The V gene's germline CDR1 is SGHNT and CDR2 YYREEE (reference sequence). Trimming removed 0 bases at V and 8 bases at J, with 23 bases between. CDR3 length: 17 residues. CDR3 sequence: CASSLAFFRRSSPGYTF. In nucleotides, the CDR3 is TGTGCCAGCAGCTTGGCCTTTTTCAGACGGAGCTCGCCGGGCTACACCTTC.

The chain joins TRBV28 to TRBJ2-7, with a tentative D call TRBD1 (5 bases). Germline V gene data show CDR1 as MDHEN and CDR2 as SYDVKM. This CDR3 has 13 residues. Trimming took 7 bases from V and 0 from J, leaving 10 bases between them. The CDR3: CASTPTGSYEQYF. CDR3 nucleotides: TGTGCCAGCACCCCCACAGGCTCCTACGAGCAGTACTTC.

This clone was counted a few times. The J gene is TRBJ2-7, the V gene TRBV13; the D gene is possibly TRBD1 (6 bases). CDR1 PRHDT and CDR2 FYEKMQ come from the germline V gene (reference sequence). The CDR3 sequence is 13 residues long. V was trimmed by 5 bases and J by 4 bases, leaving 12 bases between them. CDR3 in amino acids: CASSLNRDYEQYF. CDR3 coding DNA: TGTGCCAGCAGCCTAAACAGGGATTACGAGCAGTACTTC.

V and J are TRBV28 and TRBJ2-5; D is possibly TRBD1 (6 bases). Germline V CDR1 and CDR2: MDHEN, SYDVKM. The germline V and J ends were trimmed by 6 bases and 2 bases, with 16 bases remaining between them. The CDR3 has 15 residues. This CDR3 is CASRTAGQLQETQYF. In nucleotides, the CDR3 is TGTGCCAGCAGGACCGCCGGACAGTTACAAGAGACCCAGTACTTC.

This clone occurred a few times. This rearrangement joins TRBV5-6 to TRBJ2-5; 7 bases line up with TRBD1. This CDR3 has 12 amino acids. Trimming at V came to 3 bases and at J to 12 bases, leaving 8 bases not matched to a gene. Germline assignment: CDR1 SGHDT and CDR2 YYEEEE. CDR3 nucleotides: TGTGCCAGCAGCTACGGGACAGACGGAGAGTACTTC. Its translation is CASSYGTDGEYF.

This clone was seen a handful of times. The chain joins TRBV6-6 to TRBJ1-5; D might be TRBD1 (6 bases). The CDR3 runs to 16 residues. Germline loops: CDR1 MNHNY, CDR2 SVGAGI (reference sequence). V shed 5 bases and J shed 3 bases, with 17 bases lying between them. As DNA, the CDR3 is TGTGCCAGCAGTCCACTTCGGGGGGCCTTCAATCAGCCCCAGCATTTT. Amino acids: CASSPLRGAFNQPQHF.

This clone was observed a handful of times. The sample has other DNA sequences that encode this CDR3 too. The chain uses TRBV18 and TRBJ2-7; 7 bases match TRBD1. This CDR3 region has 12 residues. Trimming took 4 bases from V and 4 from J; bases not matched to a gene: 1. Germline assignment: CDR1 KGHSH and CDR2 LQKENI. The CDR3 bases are TGTGCCAGCTCACGGGACAGTTACGAGCAGTACTTC. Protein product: CASSRDSYEQYF.

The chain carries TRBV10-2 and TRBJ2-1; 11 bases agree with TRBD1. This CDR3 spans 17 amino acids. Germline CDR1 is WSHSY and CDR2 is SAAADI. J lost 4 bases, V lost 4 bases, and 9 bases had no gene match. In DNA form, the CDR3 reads TGCGCCAGCAGTGTAACCTCCGGGACAGGGGGGTACAATGAGCAGTTCTTC. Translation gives CASSVTSGTGGYNEQFF.

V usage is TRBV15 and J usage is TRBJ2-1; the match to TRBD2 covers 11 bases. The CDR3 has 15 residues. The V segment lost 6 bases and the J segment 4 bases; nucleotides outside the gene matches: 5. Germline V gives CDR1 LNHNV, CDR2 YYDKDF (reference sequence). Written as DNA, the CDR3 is TGTGCCACCAGGACTAGCGGGATTCGTTACAATGAGCAGTTCTTC. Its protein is CATRTSGIRYNEQFF.

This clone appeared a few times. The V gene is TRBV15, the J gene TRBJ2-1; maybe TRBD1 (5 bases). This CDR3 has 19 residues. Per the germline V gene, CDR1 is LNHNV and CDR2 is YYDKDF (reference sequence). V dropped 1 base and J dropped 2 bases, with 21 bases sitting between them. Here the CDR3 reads CATSRVQGARILPYNEQFF. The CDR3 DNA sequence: TGTGCCACCAGCAGAGTTCAGGGTGCTCGTATCCTGCCCTACAATGAGCAGTTCTTC.

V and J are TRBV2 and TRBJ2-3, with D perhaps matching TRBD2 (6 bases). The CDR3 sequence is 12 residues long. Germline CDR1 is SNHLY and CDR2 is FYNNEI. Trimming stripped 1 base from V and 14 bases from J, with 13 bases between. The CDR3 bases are TGTGCCAGCAGTGAAGTTGGAGGGTTTCGGTATTTT. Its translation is CASSEVGGFRYF.

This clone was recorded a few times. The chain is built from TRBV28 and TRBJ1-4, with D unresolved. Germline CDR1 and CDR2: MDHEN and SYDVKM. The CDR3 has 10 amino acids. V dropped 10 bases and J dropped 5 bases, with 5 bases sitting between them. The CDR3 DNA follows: TGTGCCATCGGAAATGAAAAACTGTTTTTT. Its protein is CAIGNEKLFF.

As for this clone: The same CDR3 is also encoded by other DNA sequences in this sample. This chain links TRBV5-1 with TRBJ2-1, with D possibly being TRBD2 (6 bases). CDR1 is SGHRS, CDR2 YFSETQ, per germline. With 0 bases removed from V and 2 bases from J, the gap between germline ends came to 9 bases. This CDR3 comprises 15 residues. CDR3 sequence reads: CASSLVAGPYNEQFF. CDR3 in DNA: TGCGCCAGCAGCTTGGTGGCGGGGCCCTACAATGAGCAGTTCTTC.

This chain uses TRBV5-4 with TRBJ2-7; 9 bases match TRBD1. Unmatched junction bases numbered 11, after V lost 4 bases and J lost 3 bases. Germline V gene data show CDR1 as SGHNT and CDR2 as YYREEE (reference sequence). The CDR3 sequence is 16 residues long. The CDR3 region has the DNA TGTGCCAGCAGCACCGCCACCGGGACAGGGAACTACGAGCAGTACTTC. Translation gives CASSTATGTGNYEQYF.

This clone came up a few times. The CDR3 region has the DNA TGCGCCAGCAGGCCCTGGTCCCACAACCAAGAGACCCAGTACTTC. It encodes CASRPWSHNQETQYF. J is TRBJ2-5 and V is TRBV5-1; D remains ambiguous. Germline CDR1 and CDR2: SGHRS and YFSETQ. Trimming shortened V by 5 bases and J by 0 bases, and 14 bases separated the two germline ends. The CDR3 totals 15 residues.

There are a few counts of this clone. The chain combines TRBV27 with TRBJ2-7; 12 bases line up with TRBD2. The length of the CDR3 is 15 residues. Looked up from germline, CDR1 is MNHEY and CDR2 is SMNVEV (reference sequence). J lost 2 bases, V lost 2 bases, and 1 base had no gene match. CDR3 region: CASSLLAGGPYEQYF. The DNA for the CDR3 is TGTGCCAGCAGTTTACTAGCGGGAGGGCCCTACGAGCAGTACTTC.

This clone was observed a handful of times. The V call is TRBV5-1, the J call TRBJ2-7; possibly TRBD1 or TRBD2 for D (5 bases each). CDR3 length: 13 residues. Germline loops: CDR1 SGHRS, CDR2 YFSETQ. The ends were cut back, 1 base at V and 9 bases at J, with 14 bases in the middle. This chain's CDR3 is CASSLSSGSGQYF. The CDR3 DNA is TGCGCCAGCAGCTTGTCATCAGGGAGTGGGCAGTACTTC.

The CDR3 loop is CASSLGLAGARQETQYF. CDR3 sequence (DNA): TGTGCCAGCAGCTTAGGGTTAGCGGGAGCGAGGCAAGAGACCCAGTACTTC. V is TRBV7-2 and J is TRBJ2-5; the match to TRBD2 covers 9 bases. Germline V gives CDR1 SGHTA, CDR2 FQGNSA. CDR3 length: 17 amino acids. With 1 base clipped from V and 2 bases from J, the junction kept 8 bases outside the gene matches.

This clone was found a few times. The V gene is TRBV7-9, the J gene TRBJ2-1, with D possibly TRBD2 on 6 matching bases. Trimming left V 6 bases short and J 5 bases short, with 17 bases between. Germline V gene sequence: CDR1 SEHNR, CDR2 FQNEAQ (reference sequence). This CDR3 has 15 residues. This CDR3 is CASSSGTSHDNEQFF. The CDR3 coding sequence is TGTGCCAGCAGTTCCGGGACTTCGCATGACAATGAGCAGTTCTTC.

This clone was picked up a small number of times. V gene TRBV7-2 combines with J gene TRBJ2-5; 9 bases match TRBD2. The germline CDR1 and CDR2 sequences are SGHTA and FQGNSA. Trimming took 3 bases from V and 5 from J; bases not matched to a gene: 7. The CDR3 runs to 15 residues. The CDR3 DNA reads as TGTGCCAGCAGCTTTGTAGCGGGAGTTGGGGAGACCCAGTACTTC. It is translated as CASSFVAGVGETQYF. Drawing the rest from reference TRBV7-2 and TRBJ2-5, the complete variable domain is GAGVSQSPSNKVTEKGKDVELRCDPISGHTALYWYRQSLGQGLEFLIYFQGNSAPDKSGLPSDRFSAERTGGSVSTLTIQRTQQEDSAVYLCASSFVAGVGETQYFGPGTRLLVL.

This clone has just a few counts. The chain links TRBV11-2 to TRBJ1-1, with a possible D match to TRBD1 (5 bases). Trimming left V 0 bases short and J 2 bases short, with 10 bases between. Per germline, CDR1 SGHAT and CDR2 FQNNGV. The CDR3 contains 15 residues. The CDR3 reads CASSLEAGLNTEAFF. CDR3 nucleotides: TGTGCCAGCAGCTTAGAAGCAGGGCTAAACACTGAAGCTTTCTTT.

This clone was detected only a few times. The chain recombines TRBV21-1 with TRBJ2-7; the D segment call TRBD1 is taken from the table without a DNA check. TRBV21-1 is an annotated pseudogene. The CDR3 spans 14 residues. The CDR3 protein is CASSNGWTGYEQYF. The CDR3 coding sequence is TGTGCCAGCAGCAATGGCTGGACAGGCTACGAGCAGTACTTC.